The clone carrying this T cell receptor beta chain has ten or more counts. Its antigen remains unknown. TCRdb recomputed calls from the 5' RACE reads with MiXCR, one row per CDR3 protein. The profile covers fewer than 400,000 distinct CDR3 sequences, with roughly 10% appearing a single time and about 3.3% taken by the ten largest. The data originate from a study of T cells after yellow fever vaccination. The study's findings and limits: Abundant clonotypes from the bulk population could have been carried over as contaminants into FACS-sorted repertoires. Overlap between CD4 and CD8 compartments was detected for a small share of clonotypes.

The germline V gene has CDR1 SGDLS and CDR2 YYNGEE. The V end was cut by 2 bases, the J end by 2 bases, with 6 bases between. The CDR3 contains 13 residues. The V and J genes are TRBV9 and TRBJ2-3; the D is unclear. This material consisted of CD4+ T cells sorted from PBMCs, taken 45 days after the yellow fever booster vaccination. The TCR sequence derives from a man between 18 and 35 years old who received the YFV17D yellow fever vaccine. The CDR3 reads CASSVGFTDTQYF. The CDR3 DNA is TGTGCCAGCAGCGTTGGGTTCACAGATACGCAGTATTTT.